This T cell receptor beta chain originates from a study of cytomegalovirus exposure and HLA in healthy donors. To note about this clone: One junction end does not reproduce the germline sequence, and a read error may be involved.

With 60 Vbeta and 13 Jbeta primers, the PCR was carried out. Profiled with immunoSEQ multiplex PCR; TCRdb holds only in-frame clones, not every one. Of 90,000 to 120,000 clones in the sample, around 67% were seen once. This CDR3 spans 17 amino acids. In germline, CDR1 is SGHAT, CDR2 FQNNGV. The sequenced sample was PBMCs. V is TRBV11-2 and J is TRBJ1-4; 11 nucleotides line up with TRBD1. This clonotype was obtained from a woman aged 40 to 49 in good health and CMV-seropositive. The CDR3 spells CAGSLGLGDRGAEKLFF. CDR3 DNA: TGTGCCGGCAGCTTAGGGCTCGGGGACAGGGGGGCTGAAAAACTGTTTTTT. The full variable domain, with the rest looked up from reference TRBV11-2 and TRBJ1-4, is EAGVAQSPRYKIIEKRQSVAFWCNPISGHATLYWYQQILGQGPKLLIQFQNNGVVDDSQLPKDRFSAERLKGVDSTLKIQPAKLEDSAVYLCAGSLGLGDRGAEKLFFGSGTQLSVL.